This T cell receptor (beta chain) emerged from a study of STAT5B mutations in CD4+ large granular lymphocyte leukemia. The CDR3 has 15 amino acids. The ends were cut back, 4 bases at V and 2 bases at J, with 14 bases in the middle. Per the germline V gene, CDR1 is SGHNT and CDR2 is YYREEE (reference sequence). Assay used: immunoSEQ multiplex PCR; TCRdb lists only in-frame clones, some missing. The sample records tens of thousands of clones, 65% to 80% being singletons. V is TRBV5-4 and J is TRBJ2-3, with D unresolved. The source material was CD4+ T cells from blood buffy coats. The receptor comes from a human donor in good health. Here the CDR3 DNA reads TGTGCCAGCAGCCCCGGGCTTCCCCTCACAGATACGCAGTATTTT. It encodes CASSPGLPLTDTQYF.